This T cell receptor beta chain was found in a study of T cells in Graves' hyperthyroidism and ophthalmopathy. Study-wide background: Peripheral blood was acquired at first diagnosis, ahead of any therapy whatsoever.

This CDR3 spans 14 amino acids. Germline CDR1 reads SGHRS; CDR2 reads YFSETQ. Trimming took off 4 bases at V and 0 bases at J, with 5 bases between the two ends. Points from the study as a whole: A median around 6.8 months before onset, the model predicted ophthalmopathy.

Amplification yielded TCR beta CDR3 regions, with RNA transcripts as the source. TCR CDR3 underwent first-round RT-PCR with the HTBI primer set. MiXCR, applied by TCRdb to the multiplex PCR reads, yields one record per CDR3 protein. The table lists about 640,000 distinct CDR3 sequences, 20% to 25% of them singletons. For the diagnoses, clinical symptoms, serum thyroxine and TRAb, thyroid ultrasound and orbital computed tomography were used. Turning to this clonotype: The antigen remains unidentified.

The sequenced sample consisted of blood. The genes are TRBV5-1 and TRBJ2-6; no firm D call. This sequence originates from a man between 25 and 39 years old with Graves' ophthalmopathy. CDR3 coding DNA: TGCGCCAGCAGCGCCAACTCTGGGGCCAACGTCCTGACTTTC. This translates into CASSANSGANVLTF.